The clone carrying this TCR beta chain was counted a few times. Its antigen is not identified. The CDR3 is 14 amino acids. V lost 5 bases and J lost 3, with 14 bases in between. Germline V lookup: CDR1 SEHNR, CDR2 FQNEAQ (reference sequence). From cryopreserved PBMCs came around 2 micrograms of genomic DNA used for TCR beta libraries. The sample comes from a study of cytotoxic CD8 clonotypes in ibrutinib-treated CLL. Study-level results: Public clonotypes (which were uncommon) either contracted or remained stable on treatment. Sampling times differed between sustained-remission and progressing patients. Baseline clonality was higher than in age-matched healthy donors and moved in step with circulating CD8+ T-cell counts.

Clones were read by immunoSEQ multiplex PCR, and TCRdb kept only the in-frame ones, dropping some. Here the sample spans about 40,000 clones, about three quarters being singletons. The sample here was PBMCs, taken at disease progression, from a patient treated with ibrutinib. The source of this sequence is a human donor with chronic lymphocytic leukemia. The chain couples TRBV7-9 to TRBJ2-7; D tentatively reads TRBD1 or TRBD2 (6 bases each). The DNA for the CDR3 is TGTGCCAGCAGCCCAGGGGAGGCTTTCTACGAGCAGTACTTC. This gives the protein CASSPGEAFYEQYF.